The 16 T cell receptor beta chains listed next were all sequenced from one sample in a study of chemoradiotherapy in HPV16-positive cancers. Sequencing used immunoSEQ multiplex PCR; TCRdb keeps in-frame clones, though not all of them. The sample yields 9,000 to 13,000 clones, roughly nine tenths seen once. The sample here was blood, taken from a patient who underwent chemoradiotherapy. These receptors came from a human donor with HPV-associated anogenital cancer.

J is TRBJ2-7 and V is TRBV30; D assignment may be TRBD1 or TRBD2 (5 bases each). V lost 4 bases and J 1 base, leaving 11 bases between the germline ends. The CDR3 consists of 13 residues. Germline-derived CDR1 and CDR2 are GTSNPN and SVGIG (reference sequence). The CDR3 region has the DNA TGTGCCTGGAATGAGGGGCGATCCTACGAGCAGTACTTC. Translated: CAWNEGRSYEQYF.

The V gene is TRBV5-1, the J gene TRBJ1-4; tentatively, D is TRBD1 (5 bases). This CDR3 is built from 15 residues. V was shortened by 5 bases and J by 2 bases, with 13 bases between the two germline ends. Germline CDR1 and CDR2: SGHRS and YFSETQ. CDR3 in amino acids: CASSSGGNTNEKLFF. The CDR3 DNA follows: TGCGCCAGCAGTTCGGGGGGGAATACTAATGAAAAACTGTTTTTT.

V and J are TRBV5-1 and TRBJ2-2; D unresolved. The V and J ends lost 1 base and 7 bases respectively, with 8 bases between them. This CDR3 comprises 13 residues. From germline, CDR1 is SGHRS and CDR2 YFSETQ. In DNA form, the CDR3 reads TGCGCCAGCAGCTTGAGAGTTAGCGGGGAGCTGTTTTTT. Encoded protein: CASSLRVSGELFF.

The rearrangement uses TRBV19 and TRBJ1-1, with 7 nucleotides matching TRBD1. CDR1 and CDR2 (germline): LNHDA, SQIVND (reference sequence). V lost 3 bases, J lost 3 bases, and 1 base stayed unmatched. The CDR3 contains 13 residues. Written as DNA, the CDR3 is TGTGCCAGTAGTATTACAGGGGACACTGAAGCTTTCTTT. Its translation: CASSITGDTEAFF.

The J gene is TRBJ1-2, the V gene TRBV6-6; 7 positions match TRBD1. CDR1 MNHNY and CDR2 SVGAGI come from the germline V gene (reference sequence). J lost 4 bases, V lost 6 bases, and 14 bases had no gene match. The CDR3 covers 16 residues. The DNA of the CDR3 is TGTGCCAGCAGCCCCTTTACGGGACAGTCAATCTATGGCTACACCTTC. Its protein is CASSPFTGQSIYGYTF.

The V gene is TRBV10-3, the J gene TRBJ1-2, with 9 bases matching TRBD1. The CDR3 runs 15 residues. V shed 3 bases, J shed 3 bases, and the junction held 5 bases outside the gene matches. Germline-derived CDR1 and CDR2 are ENHRY and SYGVKD. The CDR3 is CAISEEGQGYYGYTF. In DNA, the CDR3 is TGTGCCATCAGTGAAGAGGGACAGGGTTACTATGGCTACACCTTC.

This clone was detected only once. The V and J genes are TRBV19 and TRBJ2-2, with D possibly matching TRBD2 (5 bases). There are 14 residues in the CDR3. Germline V CDR1 and CDR2: LNHDA, SQIVND (reference sequence). Trimming left V 5 bases short and J 8 bases short, with 15 bases between. DNA of the CDR3: TGTGCCAGTAGTGTGATAGAGGGCCCAGGGGAGCTGTTTTTT. It encodes CASSVIEGPGELFF.

CDR3 nucleotides: TGTGCCAGCAGGGTGCCCGGGGGGCAGGAGACCCAGTACTTC. This sequence encodes CASRVPGGQETQYF. The chain has TRBV7-8 and TRBJ2-5; possibly TRBD2 for D (7 bases). The V gene's germline CDR1 is SGHVS and CDR2 FQNEAQ. Trimming removed 6 bases from V and 5 bases from J, with 16 bases in between. There are 14 residues in the CDR3.

V is TRBV18 and J is TRBJ1-5, with 11 nucleotides matching TRBD1. The V and J ends lost 8 bases and 6 bases, in that order; junction bases with no gene match: 15. CDR1 and CDR2 (germline): KGHSH, LQKENI. The CDR3 extends over 17 amino acids. The CDR3 reads CASASGQGVQVSQPQHF. In DNA form, the CDR3 reads TGTGCCAGCGCTTCGGGACAGGGGGTTCAAGTGAGTCAGCCCCAGCATTTT.

The chain employs TRBV15 and TRBJ2-3, with no clear D. Germline CDR1 LNHNV, CDR2 YYDKDF (reference sequence). V was cut by 3 bases and J by 2 bases, with 18 bases left in between. The CDR3 has 17 amino acids. CDR3 nucleotide sequence: TGTGCCACCAGCAGCCTTTCGGTTTCGTCAGTCACAGATACGCAGTATTTT. Amino acids: CATSSLSVSSVTDTQYF.

The CDR3 bases are TGTGCCAGCAGCTTAGGGACAGGCATCGTAGATTCACCCCTCCACTTT. Its translation: CASSLGTGIVDSPLHF. The V call is TRBV11-2, the J call TRBJ1-6, with TRBD1 identical over 7 bases. V was pared by 1 base and J by 8 bases, with 8 bases of the junction left unmatched. The CDR3 loop spans 16 amino acids. The V gene's germline CDR1 is SGHAT and CDR2 FQNNGV.

The J gene is TRBJ1-4, the V gene TRBV10-2, with 8 bases matching TRBD1. This CDR3 spans 13 amino acids. CDR1 and CDR2 from the germline V gene are WSHSY and SAAADI. V was clipped by 4 bases and J by 7 bases; unmatched bases: 2. The CDR3, as DNA: TGCGCCAGCAGTGGCAGGGGGCGTGAAAAACTGTTTTTT. Its translation is CASSGRGREKLFF.

The chain uses TRBV11-1 and TRBJ1-1; 7 nucleotides agree with TRBD1. Germline V gives CDR1 SGHAT, CDR2 FQDESV (reference sequence). Germline trimming cut 3 bases from V and 4 bases from J; bases unmatched to any gene: 8. The CDR3 is made up of 15 amino acids. The CDR3 DNA reads as TGTGCCAGCAGCTTCGATCCCAGGGGGGGCACTGAAGCTTTCTTT. Translation: CASSFDPRGGTEAFF.

The chain uses TRBV10-2 and TRBJ2-7; a weak D match, TRBD2 (7 bases). The CDR3 is 14 amino acids. V was shortened by 4 bases and J by 5 bases, with 15 bases between the two germline ends. From germline, CDR1 is WSHSY and CDR2 SAAADI. The CDR3 region is CASSVLLGGDEQYF. The DNA for the CDR3 is TGCGCCAGCAGTGTACTACTAGGGGGGGACGAGCAGTACTTC.

The V and J genes are TRBV2 and TRBJ1-5, with 11 bases identical to TRBD1. This CDR3 spans 14 amino acids. V dropped 6 bases and J dropped 6; count of bases not matched to a gene: 4. The germline V gene has CDR1 SNHLY and CDR2 FYNNEI. Written as DNA, the CDR3 is TGTGCCAGCAGACGGGACAGGGGGTTTCAGCCCCAGCATTTT. Translating it yields CASRRDRGFQPQHF.

This clone came up once. V and J are TRBV12-1 and TRBJ2-3; the table names TRBD2, a call not compared with the DNA. TRBV12-1 is a listed pseudogene. This CDR3 is 18 amino acids long. CDR3 sequence (DNA): TGTGCCAGCAGCTCTCCTCCGCGGACTACCCCTAGGACAGATACGCAGTATTTT. It codes for CASSSPPRTTPRTDTQYF.